Below are 2 T cell receptor beta chains sequenced from a single sample in a study of human T cells and chemical hapten exposure. Time point described: healthy volunteer bleed at 6 weeks. Unfractionated whole blood was the source of the extracted total RNA. TCRdb ran MiXCR on the RACE reads and lists one entry per CDR3 protein. Of 65,000 or so distinct CDR3 sequences listed, around 6.3% were seen once; the top ten hold roughly 3%. Sequenced: whole blood. All receptors derive from a female donor in good health. Some clones in this sample may be carry-over from other donors' samples.

The gene calls are TRBV4-2 and TRBJ2-3; D is perhaps TRBD1 (5 bases). The CDR3 runs 15 residues. The V end was cut by 0 bases, the J end by 0 bases, with 7 bases between. Germline CDR1 LGHNA, CDR2 YNFKEQ. Here the CDR3 DNA reads TGTGCCAGCAGCCAAGAAGGGGTCAGCACAGATACGCAGTATTTT. This codes for CASSQEGVSTDTQYF.

The rearrangement uses TRBV18 and TRBJ2-5; unclear D gene. Trimming took 5 bases from V and 0 from J, leaving 7 bases between them. The CDR3 runs 13 residues. CDR1 is KGHSH and CDR2 is LQKENI in the germline V gene. In DNA, the CDR3 is TGTGCCAGCTCAGACTCGTACCAAGAGACCCAGTACTTC. Its protein product is CASSDSYQETQYF.